This TCR beta chain is drawn from a study of shared clonotypes between healthy human individuals. Background on the study: CD8 memory received one plate per donor, CD8 naive two, CD4 memory three and CD4 naive three.

Remarks on this clone: Its antigen is unidentified. This specimen includes other DNA sequences encoding the same CDR3.

This table comes from immunoSEQ multiplex PCR, and its TCRdb copy is limited to in-frame clones, with some not included. Here the sample spans about 980,000 clones, around three quarters being singletons. The germline V and J ends were trimmed by 6 bases and 1 base, with 9 bases remaining between them. Germline V gives CDR1 SGHAT, CDR2 FQNNGV. The CDR3 has 13 residues. Broader study findings: Non-shared clonotypes had lower generation probabilities than clonotypes shared by all four sorted-subset donors.

The sample was memory CD4+ T cells sorted from blood. Subset noted: CD45RA-negative fraction. This chain links TRBV11-2 with TRBJ1-1; a possible D gene is TRBD1 (5 bases). The TCR originated in a man aged 18 to 30 in good health. CDR3 amino acids: CASSPQGNTEAFF. In DNA form, the CDR3 reads TGTGCCAGCAGTCCCCAGGGGAACACTGAAGCTTTCTTT.